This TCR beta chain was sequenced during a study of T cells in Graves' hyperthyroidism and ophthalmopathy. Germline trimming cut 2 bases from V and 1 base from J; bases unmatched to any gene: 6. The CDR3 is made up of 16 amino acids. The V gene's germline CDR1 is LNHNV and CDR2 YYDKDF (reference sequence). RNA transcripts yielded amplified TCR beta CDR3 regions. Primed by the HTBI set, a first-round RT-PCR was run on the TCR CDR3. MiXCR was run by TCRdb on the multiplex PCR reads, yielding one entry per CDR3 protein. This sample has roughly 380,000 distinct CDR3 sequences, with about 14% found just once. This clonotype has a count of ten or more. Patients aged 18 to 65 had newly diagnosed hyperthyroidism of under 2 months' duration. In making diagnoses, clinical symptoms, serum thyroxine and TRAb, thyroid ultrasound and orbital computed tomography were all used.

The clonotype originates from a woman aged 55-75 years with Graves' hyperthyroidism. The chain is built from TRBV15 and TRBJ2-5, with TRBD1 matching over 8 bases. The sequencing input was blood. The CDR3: CATSRTGGLGQETQYF. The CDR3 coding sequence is TGTGCCACCAGCAGAACAGGGGGATTGGGCCAAGAGACCCAGTACTTC.